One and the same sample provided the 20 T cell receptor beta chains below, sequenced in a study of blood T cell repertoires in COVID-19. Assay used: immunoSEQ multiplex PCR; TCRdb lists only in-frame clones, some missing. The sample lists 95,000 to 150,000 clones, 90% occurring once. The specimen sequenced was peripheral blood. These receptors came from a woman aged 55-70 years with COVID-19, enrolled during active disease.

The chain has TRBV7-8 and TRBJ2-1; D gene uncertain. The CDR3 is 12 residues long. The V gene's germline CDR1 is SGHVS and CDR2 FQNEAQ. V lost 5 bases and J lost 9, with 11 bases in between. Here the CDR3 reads CASSPRVSEQFF. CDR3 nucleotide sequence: TGTGCCAGCAGCCCCCGAGTCTCTGAGCAGTTCTTC.

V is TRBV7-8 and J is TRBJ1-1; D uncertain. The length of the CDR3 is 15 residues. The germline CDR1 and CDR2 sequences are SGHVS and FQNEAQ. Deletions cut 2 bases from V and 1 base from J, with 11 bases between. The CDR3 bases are TGTGCCAGCAGCTTAAGAGAGGCGGCGAACACTGAAGCTTTCTTT. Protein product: CASSLREAANTEAFF.

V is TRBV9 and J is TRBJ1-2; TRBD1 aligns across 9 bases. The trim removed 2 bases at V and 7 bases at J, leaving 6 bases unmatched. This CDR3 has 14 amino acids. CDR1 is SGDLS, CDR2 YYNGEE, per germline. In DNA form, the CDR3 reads TGTGCCAGCAGCGTCACGGGACAGGGAGGTGGCTACACCTTC. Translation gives CASSVTGQGGGYTF.

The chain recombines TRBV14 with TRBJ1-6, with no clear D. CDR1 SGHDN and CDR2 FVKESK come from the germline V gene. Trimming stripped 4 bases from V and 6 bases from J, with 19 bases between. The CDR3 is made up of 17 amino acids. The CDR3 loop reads CASSPNKATSPNSPLHF. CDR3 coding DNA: TGTGCCAGCAGCCCGAACAAGGCCACTAGCCCTAATTCACCCCTCCACTTT. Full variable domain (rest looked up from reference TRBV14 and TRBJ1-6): EAGVTQFPSHSVIEKGQTVTLRCDPISGHDNLYWYRRVMGKEIKFLLHFVKESKQDESGMPNNRFLAERTGGTYSTLKVQPAELEDSGVYFCASSPNKATSPNSPLHFGNGTRLTVT.

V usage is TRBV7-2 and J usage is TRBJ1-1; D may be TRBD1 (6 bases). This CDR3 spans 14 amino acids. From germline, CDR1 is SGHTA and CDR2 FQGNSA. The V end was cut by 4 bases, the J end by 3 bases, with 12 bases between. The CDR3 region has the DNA TGTGCCAGCAGCTGGCAGGGGAGGGACACTGAAGCTTTCTTT. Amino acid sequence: CASSWQGRDTEAFF.

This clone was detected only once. The CDR3 spells CSARAPRSLHF. In nucleotides, the CDR3 is TGCAGTGCTAGAGCCCCGCGATCCCTCCACTTT. The chain couples TRBV20-1 to TRBJ1-6; D is uncertain. V dropped 1 base and J dropped 14 bases, with 9 bases sitting between them. Looked up from germline, CDR1 is DFQATT and CDR2 is SNEGSKA (reference sequence). The CDR3 totals 11 residues.

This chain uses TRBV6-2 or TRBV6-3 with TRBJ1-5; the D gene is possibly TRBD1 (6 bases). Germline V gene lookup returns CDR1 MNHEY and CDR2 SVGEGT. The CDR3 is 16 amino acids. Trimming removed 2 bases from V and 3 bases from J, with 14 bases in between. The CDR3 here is CASSYKSQGPNQPQHF. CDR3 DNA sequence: TGTGCCAGCAGTTACAAGTCACAGGGCCCCAATCAGCCCCAGCATTTT.

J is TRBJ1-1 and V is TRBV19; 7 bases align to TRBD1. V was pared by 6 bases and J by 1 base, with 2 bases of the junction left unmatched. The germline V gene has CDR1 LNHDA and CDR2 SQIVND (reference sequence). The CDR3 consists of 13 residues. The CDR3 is CASSQGENTEAFF. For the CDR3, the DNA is TGTGCCAGTAGCCAGGGGGAGAACACTGAAGCTTTCTTT.

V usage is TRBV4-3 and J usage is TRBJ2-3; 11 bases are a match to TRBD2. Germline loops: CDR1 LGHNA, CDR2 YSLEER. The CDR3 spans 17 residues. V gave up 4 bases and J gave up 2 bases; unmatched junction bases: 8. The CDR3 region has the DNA TGCGCCAGCAGCCGGAAAAGGGGACTAGCGGACACAGATACGCAGTATTTT. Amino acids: CASSRKRGLADTDTQYF.

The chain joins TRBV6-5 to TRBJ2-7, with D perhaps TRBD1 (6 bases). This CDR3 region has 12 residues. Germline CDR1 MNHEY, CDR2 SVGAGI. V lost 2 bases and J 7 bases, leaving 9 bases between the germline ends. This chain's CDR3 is CASSYLGQEQYF. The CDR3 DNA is TGTGCCAGCAGTTACCTTGGACAGGAGCAGTACTTC.

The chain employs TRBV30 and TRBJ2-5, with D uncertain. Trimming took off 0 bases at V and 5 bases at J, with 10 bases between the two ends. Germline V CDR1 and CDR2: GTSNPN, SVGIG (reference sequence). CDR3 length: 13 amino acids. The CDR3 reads CAWSVGVRETQYF. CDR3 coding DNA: TGTGCCTGGAGTGTTGGAGTGCGGGAGACCCAGTACTTC.

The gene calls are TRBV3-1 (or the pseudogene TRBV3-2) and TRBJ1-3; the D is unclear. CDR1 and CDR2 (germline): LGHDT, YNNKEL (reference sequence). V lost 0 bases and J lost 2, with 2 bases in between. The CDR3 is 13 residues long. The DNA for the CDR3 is TGTGCCAGCAGCCAAGACACTGGAAACACCATATATTTT. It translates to CASSQDTGNTIYF.

In DNA form, the CDR3 reads TGTGCCAGCAGCTTAGAGACTAGCGGGGGGAACAATGAGCAGTTCTTC. Encoded protein: CASSLETSGGNNEQFF. V gene TRBV11-3 combines with J gene TRBJ2-1; 13 bases are a match to TRBD2. CDR1 and CDR2 from the germline V gene are SGHNT and YENEEA. With V trimmed by 0 bases and J by 5 bases, 1 base remained unmatched. The CDR3 runs to 16 residues.

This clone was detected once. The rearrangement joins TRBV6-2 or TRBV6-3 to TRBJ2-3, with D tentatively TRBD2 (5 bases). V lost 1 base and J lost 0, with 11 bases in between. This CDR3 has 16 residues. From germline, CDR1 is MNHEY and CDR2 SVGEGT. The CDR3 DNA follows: TGTGCCAGCAGTTACTTCCGAGGACTGAGCACAGATACGCAGTATTTT. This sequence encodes CASSYFRGLSTDTQYF.

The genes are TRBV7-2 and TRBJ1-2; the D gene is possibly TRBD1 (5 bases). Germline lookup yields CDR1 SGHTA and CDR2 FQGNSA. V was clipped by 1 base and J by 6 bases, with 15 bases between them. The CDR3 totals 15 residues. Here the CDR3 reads CASSLGSTGGNGYTF. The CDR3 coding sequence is TGTGCCAGCAGCTTAGGCAGCACAGGCGGCAATGGCTACACCTTC.

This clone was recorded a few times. The CDR3 sequence: CASSSQKGLYEQYF. The CDR3 DNA reads as TGTGCCAGCAGCTCGCAAAAGGGACTCTACGAGCAGTACTTC. The chain couples TRBV7-2 to TRBJ2-7; a weak D match, TRBD2 (6 bases). The ends were cut back, 4 bases at V and 3 bases at J, with 13 bases in the middle. The CDR3 spans 14 residues. Germline loops: CDR1 SGHTA, CDR2 FQGNSA.

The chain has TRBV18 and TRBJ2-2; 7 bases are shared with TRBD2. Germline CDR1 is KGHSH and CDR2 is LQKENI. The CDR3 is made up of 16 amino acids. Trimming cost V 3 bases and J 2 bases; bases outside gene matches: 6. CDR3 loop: CASSPRAGSNTGELFF. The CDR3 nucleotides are TGTGCCAGCTCACCGCGAGCGGGGAGCAACACCGGGGAGCTGTTTTTT.

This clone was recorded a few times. The CDR3 reads CAISPNERTEAFF. The CDR3 DNA is TGTGCCATCAGCCCCAATGAGCGGACTGAAGCTTTCTTT. V gene TRBV10-3 combines with J gene TRBJ1-1, with D uncertain. The germline V and J ends were trimmed by 6 bases and 5 bases, with 13 bases remaining between them. This CDR3 is built from 13 residues. Germline V gives CDR1 ENHRY, CDR2 SYGVKD.

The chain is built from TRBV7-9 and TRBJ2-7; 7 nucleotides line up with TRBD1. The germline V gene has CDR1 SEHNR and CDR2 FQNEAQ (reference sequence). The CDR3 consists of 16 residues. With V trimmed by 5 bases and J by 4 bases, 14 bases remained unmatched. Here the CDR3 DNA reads TGTGCCAGCAGCGGCTCTGGGACAGCCGTCAATTACGAGCAGTACTTC. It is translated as CASSGSGTAVNYEQYF. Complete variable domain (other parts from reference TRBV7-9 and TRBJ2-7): DTGVSQNPRHKITKRGQNVTFRCDPISEHNRLYWYRQTLGQGPEFLTYFQNEAQLEKSRLLSDRFSAERPKGSFSTLEIQRTEQGDSAMYLCASSGSGTAVNYEQYFGPGTRLTVT.

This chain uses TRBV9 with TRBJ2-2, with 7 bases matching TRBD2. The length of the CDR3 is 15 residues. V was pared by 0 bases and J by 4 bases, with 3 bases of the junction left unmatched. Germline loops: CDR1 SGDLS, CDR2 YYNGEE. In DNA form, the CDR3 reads TGTGCCAGCAGCGTAGAGGGACTACCCACCGGGGAGCTGTTTTTT. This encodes CASSVEGLPTGELFF.